This passage covers 10 T cell receptor beta chains from one sample sequenced in a study of beta chain features in type 1 diabetes. Study outcomes and limitations: Shortening that was moderate but significant affected the TCRB CDR3s of Type 1 diabetes patients in all four CD4+ subsets.

What was sequenced were expressed TCRB transcripts, since all of the isolated RNA had been reverse transcribed. TCRdb keeps only in-frame clones here, not all; method: immunoSEQ multiplex PCR. This table has over 150,000 clones, about 8.1% appearing once. No cognate antigen is known for these TCRs. The material sequenced was central memory CD4+ T cells from blood. The source of these receptors is a woman aged 18-29 years with type 1 diabetes.

The gene calls are TRBV5-1 and TRBJ2-3; possibly TRBD1 for D (6 bases). Trimming left V 4 bases short and J 3 bases short, with 9 bases between. CDR1 and CDR2 from the germline V gene are SGHRS and YFSETQ. This CDR3 has 13 residues. The CDR3 DNA reads TGCGCCAGCAGCATAGGGACAACAGATACGCAGTATTTT. Protein product: CASSIGTTDTQYF.

This clone has a handful of counts. The chain recombines TRBV28 with TRBJ2-7, with D maybe TRBD2 (6 bases). V lost 3 bases to trimming and J lost 6 bases, with 12 bases between them. There are 13 residues in the CDR3. Per germline, CDR1 MDHEN and CDR2 SYDVKM. The CDR3 coding sequence is TGTGCCAGCAGTTTGGCTAGCGCGGGCGAGCAGTACTTC. The encoded protein is CASSLASAGEQYF.

The chain couples TRBV4-2 to TRBJ2-5; TRBD2 matches 8 bases. V lost 0 bases, J lost 8 bases, and 11 bases stayed unmatched. CDR1 and CDR2 from the germline V gene are LGHNA and YNFKEQ. CDR3 length: 16 amino acids. This CDR3 is CASSQDEGLGVFTQYF. The CDR3 coding sequence is TGTGCCAGCAGCCAAGATGAGGGACTAGGGGTCTTTACCCAGTACTTC.

This clone showed up just a few times. The chain carries TRBV5-4 and TRBJ1-5; D not certain. The CDR3 runs to 13 residues. The germline V and J ends were trimmed by 0 bases and 4 bases, with 5 bases remaining between them. CDR1 and CDR2 (germline): SGHNT, YYREEE (reference sequence). The CDR3 protein is CASSLDPNQPQHF. CDR3 nucleotides: TGTGCCAGCAGCTTGGATCCAAATCAGCCCCAGCATTTT.

This clone showed up just a few times. The chain combines TRBV5-4 with TRBJ2-7; 9 nucleotides align to TRBD1. The CDR3 has 13 residues. V dropped 7 bases and J dropped 5; count of bases not matched to a gene: 7. Germline loops: CDR1 SGHNT, CDR2 YYREEE (reference sequence). The CDR3 reads CASGRQGGDEQYF. The CDR3 bases are TGTGCCAGCGGTCGACAGGGGGGCGACGAGCAGTACTTC.

This sequence joins TRBV7-2 and TRBJ1-5; D gene uncertain. Germline V gives CDR1 SGHTA, CDR2 FQGNSA. There are 13 residues in the CDR3. Trimming cost V 8 bases and J 0 bases, with 8 bases left between them. CDR3 sequence: CASGSYSNQPQHF. The CDR3 nucleotides are TGTGCCAGCGGCAGTTATAGCAATCAGCCCCAGCATTTT.

V gene TRBV7-8 combines with J gene TRBJ1-5; 7 nucleotides line up with TRBD1. Trimming removed 5 bases from V and 0 bases from J; junction bases left unmatched: 13. Germline CDR1 is SGHVS and CDR2 is FQNEAQ. This CDR3 is 18 amino acids long. The CDR3 region is CASSARQGRGYSNQPQHF. Here the CDR3 DNA reads TGTGCCAGCAGCGCCCGACAGGGCCGGGGTTATAGCAATCAGCCCCAGCATTTT.

V gene TRBV5-5 combines with J gene TRBJ1-3, with D unclear. V dropped 3 bases and J dropped 0 bases, with 7 bases sitting between them. The V gene's germline CDR1 is SGHKS and CDR2 YYEKEE (reference sequence). This CDR3 contains 14 residues. The CDR3 sequence: CASSSGSSGNTIYF. The CDR3 DNA is TGTGCCAGCAGCTCGGGGAGCTCTGGAAACACCATATATTTT.

The V gene is TRBV10-2, the J gene TRBJ2-5, with 7 bases lining up with TRBD1. CDR3 size: 14 residues. Trimming removed 3 bases from V and 2 bases from J; junction bases left unmatched: 3. Germline-derived CDR1 and CDR2 are WSHSY and SAAADI. DNA for the CDR3: TGCGCCAGCAGTGATAGGGGGCGGCAAGAGACCCAGTACTTC. It yields the protein CASSDRGRQETQYF.

The gene calls are TRBV11-2 and TRBJ2-5; TRBD2 agrees at 13 bases. The J segment lost 6 bases and the V segment lost 4 bases, leaving 2 bases of the junction unmatched. Germline V gene lookup returns CDR1 SGHAT and CDR2 FQNNGV. CDR3 length: 14 amino acids. The CDR3 DNA sequence: TGTGCCAGCAGCTCGGGACTAGCGGGGAAGACCCAGTACTTC. Translated, it gives CASSSGLAGKTQYF.